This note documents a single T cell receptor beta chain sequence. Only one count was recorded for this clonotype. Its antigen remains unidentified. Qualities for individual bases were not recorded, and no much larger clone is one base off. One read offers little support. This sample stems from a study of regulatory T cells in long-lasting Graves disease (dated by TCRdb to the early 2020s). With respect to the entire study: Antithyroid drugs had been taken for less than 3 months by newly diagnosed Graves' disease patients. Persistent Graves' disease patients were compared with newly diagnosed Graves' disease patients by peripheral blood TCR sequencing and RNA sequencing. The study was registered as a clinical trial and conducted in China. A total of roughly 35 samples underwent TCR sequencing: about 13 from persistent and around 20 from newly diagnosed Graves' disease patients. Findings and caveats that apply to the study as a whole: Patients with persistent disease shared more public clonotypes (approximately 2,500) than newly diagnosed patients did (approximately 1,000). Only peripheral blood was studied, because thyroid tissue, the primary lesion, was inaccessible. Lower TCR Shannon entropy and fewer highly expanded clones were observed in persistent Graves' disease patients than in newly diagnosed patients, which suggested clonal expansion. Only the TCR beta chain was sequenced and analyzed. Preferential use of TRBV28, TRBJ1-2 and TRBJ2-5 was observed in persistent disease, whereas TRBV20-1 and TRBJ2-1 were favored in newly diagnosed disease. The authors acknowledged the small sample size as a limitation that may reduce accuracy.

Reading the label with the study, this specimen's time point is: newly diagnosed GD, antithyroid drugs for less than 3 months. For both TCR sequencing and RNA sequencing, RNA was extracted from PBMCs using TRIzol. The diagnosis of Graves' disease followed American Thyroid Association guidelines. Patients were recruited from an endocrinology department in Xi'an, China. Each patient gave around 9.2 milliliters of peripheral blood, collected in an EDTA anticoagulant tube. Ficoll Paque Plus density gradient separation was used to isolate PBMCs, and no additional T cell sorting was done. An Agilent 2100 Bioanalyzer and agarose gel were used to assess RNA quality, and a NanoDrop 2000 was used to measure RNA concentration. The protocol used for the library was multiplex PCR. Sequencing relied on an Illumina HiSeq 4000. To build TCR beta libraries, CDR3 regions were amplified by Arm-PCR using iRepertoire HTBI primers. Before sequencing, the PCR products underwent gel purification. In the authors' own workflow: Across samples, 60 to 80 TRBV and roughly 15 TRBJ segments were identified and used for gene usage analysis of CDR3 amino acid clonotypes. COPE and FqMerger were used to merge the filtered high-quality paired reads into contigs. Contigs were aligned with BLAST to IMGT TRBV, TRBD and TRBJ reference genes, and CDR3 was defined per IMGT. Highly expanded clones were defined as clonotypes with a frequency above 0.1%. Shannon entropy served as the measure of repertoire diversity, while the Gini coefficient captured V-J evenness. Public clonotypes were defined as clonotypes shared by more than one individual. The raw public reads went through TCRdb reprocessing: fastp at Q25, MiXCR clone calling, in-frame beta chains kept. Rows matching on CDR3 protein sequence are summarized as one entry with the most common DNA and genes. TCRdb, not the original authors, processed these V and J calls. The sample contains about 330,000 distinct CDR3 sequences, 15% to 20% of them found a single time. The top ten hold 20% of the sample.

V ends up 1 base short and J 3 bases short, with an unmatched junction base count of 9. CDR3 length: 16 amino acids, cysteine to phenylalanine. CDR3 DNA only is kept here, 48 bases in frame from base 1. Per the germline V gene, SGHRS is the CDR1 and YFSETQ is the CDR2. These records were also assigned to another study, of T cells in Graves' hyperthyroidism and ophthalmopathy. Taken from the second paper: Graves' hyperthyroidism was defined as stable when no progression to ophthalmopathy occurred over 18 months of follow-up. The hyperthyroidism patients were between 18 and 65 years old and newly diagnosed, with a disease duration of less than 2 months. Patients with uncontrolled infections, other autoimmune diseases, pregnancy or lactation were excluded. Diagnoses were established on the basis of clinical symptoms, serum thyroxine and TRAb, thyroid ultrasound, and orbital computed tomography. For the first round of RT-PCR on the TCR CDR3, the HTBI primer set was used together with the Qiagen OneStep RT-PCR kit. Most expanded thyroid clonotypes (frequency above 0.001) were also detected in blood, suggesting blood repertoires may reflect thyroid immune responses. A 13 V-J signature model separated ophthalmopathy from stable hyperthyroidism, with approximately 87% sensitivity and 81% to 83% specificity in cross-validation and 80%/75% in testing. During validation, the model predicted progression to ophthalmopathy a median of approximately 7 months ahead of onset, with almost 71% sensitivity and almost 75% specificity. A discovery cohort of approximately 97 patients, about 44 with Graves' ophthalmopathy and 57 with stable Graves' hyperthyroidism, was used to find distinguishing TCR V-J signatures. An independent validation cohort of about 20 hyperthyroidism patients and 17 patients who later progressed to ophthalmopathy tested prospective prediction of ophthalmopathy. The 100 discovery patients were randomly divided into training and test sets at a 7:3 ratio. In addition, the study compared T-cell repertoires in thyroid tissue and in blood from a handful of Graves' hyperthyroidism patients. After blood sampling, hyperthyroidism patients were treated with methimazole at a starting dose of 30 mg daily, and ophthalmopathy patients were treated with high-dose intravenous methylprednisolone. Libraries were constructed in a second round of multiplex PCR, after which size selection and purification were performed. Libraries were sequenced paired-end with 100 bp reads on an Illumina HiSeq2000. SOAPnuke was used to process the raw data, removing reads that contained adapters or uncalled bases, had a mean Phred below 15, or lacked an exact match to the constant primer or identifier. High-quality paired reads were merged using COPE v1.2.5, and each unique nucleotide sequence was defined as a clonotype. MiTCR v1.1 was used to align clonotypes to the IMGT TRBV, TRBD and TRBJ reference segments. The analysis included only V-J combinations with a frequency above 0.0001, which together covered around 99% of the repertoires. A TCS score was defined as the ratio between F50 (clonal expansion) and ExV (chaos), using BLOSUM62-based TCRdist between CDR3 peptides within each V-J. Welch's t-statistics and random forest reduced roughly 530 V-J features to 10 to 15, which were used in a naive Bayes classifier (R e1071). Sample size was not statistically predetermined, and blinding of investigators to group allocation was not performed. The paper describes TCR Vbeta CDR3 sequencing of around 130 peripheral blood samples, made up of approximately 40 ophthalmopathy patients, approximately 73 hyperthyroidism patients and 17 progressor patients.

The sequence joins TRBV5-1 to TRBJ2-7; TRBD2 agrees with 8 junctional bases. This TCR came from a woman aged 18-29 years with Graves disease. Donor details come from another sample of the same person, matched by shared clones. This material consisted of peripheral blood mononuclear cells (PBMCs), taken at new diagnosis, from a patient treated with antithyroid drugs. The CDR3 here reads CASSLSLSGSVYEQYF. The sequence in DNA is TGCGCCAGCAGCTTGTCCCTAAGCGGGAGCGTCTACGAGCAGTACTTC.